This is a list of T cell receptor beta chains from one sample in a study of shared T cell receptors in the human thymus. The method was immunoSEQ multiplex PCR; TCRdb's version includes in-frame clones alone and lacks a portion of them. The sample lists approximately 490,000 clones; around three quarters were seen once. This sample was shared with a second study, whose subject was human thymus T cells.

Sequencing input: thymocytes. These receptors were collected from a boy less than two years old with a congenital heart defect. Each CDR3 is given with its conserved first and last residue. The D gene is left open where the match is weak. Not all rows give a size; the values are once, few, many and, for expanded clones, a class.

D: TRBD1
size: -
V: TRBV7-2
J: TRBJ1-3
length: 17
DNA: TGTGCCAGCAGCCGATCCGGGACAGTGATCTCTGGAAACACCATATATTTT
CDR3: CASSRSGTVISGNTIYF

D: -
size: -
V: TRBV9
J: TRBJ2-7
length: 14
DNA: TGTGCCAGCAGCCCTCGGACAGGGAGGGGAGAGCAGTACTTC
CDR3: CASSPRTGRGEQYF

D: -
size: -
V: TRBV7-9
J: TRBJ2-7
length: 14
DNA: TGTGCCAGCAGCCCAAGACTGGGCTCCTACGAGCAGTACTTC
CDR3: CASSPRLGSYEQYF

D: -
size: -
V: TRBV30
J: TRBJ1-5
length: 17
DNA: TGTGCCTGGAGTGTATGGGTCAGGGAAGGGGGAAATCAGCCCCAGCATTTT
CDR3: CAWSVWVREGGNQPQHF

D: -
size: -
V: TRBV5-1
J: TRBJ2-1
length: 14
DNA: TGCGCCAGCAGCCGGAGGAGTCAGTACAATGAGCAGTTCTTC
CDR3: CASSRRSQYNEQFF

D: -
size: -
V: TRBV7-8
J: TRBJ2-3
length: 19
DNA: TGTGCCAGCAGCTGGTTGGACTACGTGGGCAGGGTAGTACCAGATACGCAGTATTTT
CDR3: CASSWLDYVGRVVPDTQYF

D: -
size: -
V: TRBV14
J: TRBJ2-5
length: 15
DNA: TGTGCCAGCAGCCAAGATGTTGAGGGCGGGGAGACCCAGTACTTC
CDR3: CASSQDVEGGETQYF

D: TRBD2
size: -
V: TRBV5-1
J: TRBJ2-1
length: 17
DNA: TGCGCCAGCAGGCCTCGGAGGGGCGGGAGGGCCGTCGATGAGCAGTTCTTC
CDR3: CASRPRRGGRAVDEQFF

D: -
size: -
V: TRBV28
J: TRBJ2-3
length: 16
DNA: TGTGCCAGCAGACCAACAGTGCAGGGGAGCACAGATACGCAGTATTTT
CDR3: CASRPTVQGSTDTQYF

D: -
size: -
V: TRBV27
J: TRBJ2-4
length: 16
DNA: TGTGCCAGCAGTTTATCGGTCGCGGGAGCCAAAAACATTCAGTACTTC
CDR3: CASSLSVAGAKNIQYF

D: TRBD2
size: few
V: TRBV5-1
J: TRBJ2-7
length: 16
DNA: TGCGCCAGCAGCCTCCCGACTAGCGGAGGCTCCTACGAGCAGTACTTC
CDR3: CASSLPTSGGSYEQYF

D: -
size: -
V: TRBV19
J: TRBJ1-5
length: 16
DNA: TGTGCCAGTAGTATACAAGGGAGACCGGACAATCAGCCCCAGCATTTT
CDR3: CASSIQGRPDNQPQHF

D: -
size: -
V: TRBV27
J: TRBJ1-1
length: 15
DNA: TGTGCCAGCTCGGGCCGGGGACAAGAGAACACTGAAGCTTTCTTT
CDR3: CASSGRGQENTEAFF

D: TRBD2
size: -
V: TRBV27
J: TRBJ2-7
length: 16
DNA: TGTGCCAGCAGTTTAAAGGTACACCGGGAGGCCTACGAGCAGTACTTC
CDR3: CASSLKVHREAYEQYF

D: -
size: -
V: TRBV11-2
J: TRBJ2-7
length: 16
DNA: TGTGCCAGCAGCTCCCGGACAGCGGGGACCTTCTACGAGCAGTACTTC
CDR3: CASSSRTAGTFYEQYF

D: -
size: -
V: TRBV9
J: TRBJ1-1
length: 13
DNA: TGTGCCAGCAGACGGGAACTGAACACTGAAGCTTTCTTT
CDR3: CASRRELNTEAFF

D: -
size: -
V: TRBV4-3
J: TRBJ2-2
length: 15
DNA: TGCGCCAGCAGCCAAGAAAAGCTAGAGGACGGGGAGCTGTTTTTT
CDR3: CASSQEKLEDGELFF

D: -
size: -
V: TRBV5-5
J: TRBJ2-7
length: 18
DNA: TGTGCCAGCAGCTCCGCCTACGACCTTGGCCCGGGAGTCCACGAGCAGTACTTC
CDR3: CASSSAYDLGPGVHEQYF

D: -
size: once
V: TRBV28
J: TRBJ2-5
length: 13
DNA: TGTGCCAGCAGCCGTCGGGACTCCCGGGAGCAGTACTTC
CDR3: CASSRRDSREQYF

D: TRBD2
size: -
V: TRBV27
J: TRBJ2-7
length: 17
DNA: TGTGCCAGCGCCGGCCAGCGGGAGGGCCGGACCTCCTACGAGCAGTACTTC
CDR3: CASAGQREGRTSYEQYF

D: TRBD2
size: -
V: TRBV28
J: TRBJ2-1
length: 17
DNA: TGTGCCAGCAGTCCCTCTAATAGCGGGAGGTCCTACAATGAGCAGTTCTTC
CDR3: CASSPSNSGRSYNEQFF

D: TRBD2
size: few
V: TRBV6-5
J: TRBJ2-7
length: 14
DNA: TGTGCCAGCAGTTACGGAAGCGGGAGGGGCGAGCAGTACTTC
CDR3: CASSYGSGRGEQYF

D: -
size: -
V: TRBV4-1
J: TRBJ2-5
length: 13
DNA: TGCGCCAGCAGCCAGGTCCCACAGGAGACCCAGTACTTC
CDR3: CASSQVPQETQYF

D: -
size: -
V: TRBV4-3
J: TRBJ2-7
length: 15
DNA: TGCGCCAGCAGCCAAGATCCAAGACACCCCTACGAGCAGTACTTC
CDR3: CASSQDPRHPYEQYF

D: TRBD2
size: few
V: TRBV28
J: TRBJ2-3
length: 15
DNA: TGTGCCAGCAGTCAGTTAGCGGGAGGTTCGGATACGCAGTATTTT
CDR3: CASSQLAGGSDTQYF

D: -
size: -
V: TRBV28
J: TRBJ2-1
length: 12
DNA: TGTGCCAGCAGTTTTCTCTACAATGAGCAGTTCTTC
CDR3: CASSFLYNEQFF

D: TRBD2
size: -
V: TRBV7-2
J: TRBJ2-3
length: 17
DNA: TGTGCCAGCAGCTTAACCGAGCGGGAGCAGAGTCCAGATACGCAGTATTTT
CDR3: CASSLTEREQSPDTQYF

D: TRBD2
size: -
V: TRBV7-6
J: TRBJ2-7
length: 15
DNA: TGTGCCAGCAGCTTAGGTGGCGGGAGAACCTACGAGCAGTACTTC
CDR3: CASSLGGGRTYEQYF

D: TRBD1
size: -
V: TRBV29-1
J: TRBJ1-4
length: 14
DNA: TGCAGCGTTTCCTTGCAGGGGGCTCGGGAAAAACTGTTTTTT
CDR3: CSVSLQGAREKLFF

D: -
size: -
V: TRBV14
J: TRBJ2-7
length: 15
DNA: TGTGCCAGCAGCCAAGAGGCGGGCAGATCCTACGAGCAGTACTTC
CDR3: CASSQEAGRSYEQYF

D: TRBD2
size: -
V: TRBV14
J: TRBJ2-3
length: 19
DNA: TGTGCCAGCAGCCCCCCCCCGGCCTCAGGGACTAGCGGCATGGCGGCGCAGTATTTT
CDR3: CASSPPPASGTSGMAAQYF

D: -
size: -
V: TRBV27
J: TRBJ1-4
length: 16
DNA: TGTGCCAGCAGTTTATGGGGGACTGTAAACGCGGAAAAACTGTTTTTT
CDR3: CASSLWGTVNAEKLFF

D: TRBD1
size: -
V: TRBV30
J: TRBJ1-3
length: 15
DNA: TGTGCCTGGAGAGCAGGGGGGCCCTCTGGAAACACCATATATTTT
CDR3: CAWRAGGPSGNTIYF

D: TRBD1
size: -
V: TRBV19
J: TRBJ1-2
length: 14
DNA: TGTGCCAGTAGTACCACCGGACAGGTCTATGGCTACACCTTC
CDR3: CASSTTGQVYGYTF

D: -
size: -
V: TRBV5-8
J: TRBJ2-1
length: 15
DNA: TGTGCCAGCAGCCCGTGGCCGGGGGCCTACAATGAGCAGTTCTTC
CDR3: CASSPWPGAYNEQFF

D: TRBD1
size: -
V: TRBV5-1
J: TRBJ2-7
length: 14
DNA: TGCGCCAGCAGCTTGGCGGGACAGGGTAACGAGCAGTACTTC
CDR3: CASSLAGQGNEQYF

D: -
size: -
V: TRBV5-4
J: TRBJ2-5
length: 15
DNA: TGTGCCAGCAGCGAAGGTCAGGAGGCCCAGCATACCCAGTACTTC
CDR3: CASSEGQEAQHTQYF

D: -
size: -
V: TRBV12-5
J: TRBJ1-2
length: 14
DNA: TGTGCTAGTGGTCCAACCCCGGGACTTGTGGACTACACCTTC
CDR3: CASGPTPGLVDYTF

D: -
size: -
V: TRBV16
J: TRBJ2-7
length: 15
DNA: TGTGCCAGCAGCTACAGGGAGACTCGCTCCTACGAGCAGTACTTC
CDR3: CASSYRETRSYEQYF

D: TRBD1
size: -
V: TRBV29-1
J: TRBJ1-2
length: 12
DNA: TGCAGCGTTGGACAGGGCTATTATGGCTACACCTTC
CDR3: CSVGQGYYGYTF

D: -
size: -
V: TRBV5-6
J: TRBJ2-7
length: 16
DNA: TGTGCCAGCAGCAGCAATACCGGGACAACTCCTAACGAGCAGTACTTC
CDR3: CASSSNTGTTPNEQYF

D: -
size: -
V: TRBV4-1
J: TRBJ1-1
length: 16
DNA: TGCGCCAGCAGCCAAGAGCTAGTAAGAATGAACACTGAAGCTTTCTTT
CDR3: CASSQELVRMNTEAFF

D: -
size: -
V: TRBV5-4
J: TRBJ2-2
length: 14
DNA: TGTGCCAGCAGCTTCCCCGGGGACACCGGGGAGCTGTTTTTT
CDR3: CASSFPGDTGELFF

D: -
size: few
V: TRBV4-1
J: TRBJ2-1
length: 19
DNA: TGCGCCAGCAGCCAAGATCTCGGTCGAGCGGCCAGCTCCTACAATGAGCAGTTCTTC
CDR3: CASSQDLGRAASSYNEQFF

D: -
size: -
V: TRBV19
J: TRBJ1-5
length: 17
DNA: TGTGCCAGTAGTGCCCGGGACACCTCTATACTTTATCAGCCCCAGCATTTT
CDR3: CASSARDTSILYQPQHF

D: -
size: -
V: TRBV15
J: TRBJ2-1
length: 18
DNA: TGTGCCACCAGCAGACTCGCGGGACGACCGAACCCCCCACATGAGCAGTTCTTC
CDR3: CATSRLAGRPNPPHEQFF

D: TRBD1
size: -
V: TRBV6-1
J: TRBJ2-1
length: 15
DNA: TGTGCCAGCGCCCGAGACAGGGGGAAGGATAATGAGCAGTTCTTC
CDR3: CASARDRGKDNEQFF

D: -
size: -
V: TRBV28
J: TRBJ2-7
length: 13
DNA: TGTGCCAGCACCAAGAGAGGGTACTACGAGCAGTACTTC
CDR3: CASTKRGYYEQYF